The clone carrying this T cell receptor beta chain has at least ten counts. Its antigen is as yet unknown. The data originate from a study of T cell repertoires in cytomegalovirus infection. The overall study: The authors relied on CMV epitopes, both recently identified HLA-C-restricted and well-studied HLA-B-restricted. Both CMV infection and a matching HLA type were indicated by public TCR beta signatures. Study-level points and caveats: Dominating the ex vivo response were TCR beta clonotypes that were CMV-specific and HLA-C-restricted.

A single record per CDR3 protein comes from TCRdb applying MiXCR to the reads. The data contain approximately 270,000 distinct CDR3 sequences, roughly a fifth of them singletons. The CDR3 is made up of 14 amino acids. Per the germline V gene, CDR1 is SGHTA and CDR2 is FQGNSA. V shed 8 bases, J shed 5 bases, and the junction held 8 bases outside the gene matches. This chain connects TRBV7-2 to TRBJ2-5, with TRBD1 identical over 10 bases. The sequencing used cultured PBMCs, collected from culture after CMV antigen stimulation. This clonotype originated in a human donor in good health (CMV status not recorded). Some clones in this sample may be carry-over from other donors' samples. The CDR3: CASGMTGGAETQYF. The DNA for the CDR3 is TGTGCCAGCGGAATGACAGGGGGCGCGGAGACCCAGTACTTC. Based on the CDR3 plus reference TRBV7-2 and TRBJ2-5, the full variable domain is GAGVSQSPSNKVTEKGKDVELRCDPISGHTALYWYRQSLGQGLEFLIYFQGNSAPDKSGLPSDRFSAERTGGSVSTLTIQRTQQEDSAVYLCASGMTGGAETQYFGPGTRLLVL.